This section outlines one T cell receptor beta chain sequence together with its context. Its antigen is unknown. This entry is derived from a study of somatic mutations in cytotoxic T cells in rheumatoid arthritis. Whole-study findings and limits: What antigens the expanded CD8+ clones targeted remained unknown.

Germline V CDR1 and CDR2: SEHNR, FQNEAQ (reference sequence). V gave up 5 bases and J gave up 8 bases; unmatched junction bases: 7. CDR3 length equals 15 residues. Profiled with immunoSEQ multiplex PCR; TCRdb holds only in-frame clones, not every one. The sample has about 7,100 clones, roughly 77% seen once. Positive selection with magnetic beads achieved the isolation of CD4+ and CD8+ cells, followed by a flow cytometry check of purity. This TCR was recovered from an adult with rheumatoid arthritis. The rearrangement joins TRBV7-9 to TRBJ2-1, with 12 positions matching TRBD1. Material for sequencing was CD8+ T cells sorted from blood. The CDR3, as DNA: TGTGCCAGCAGCCTCGGGACAGGGGGCTTCGATGAGCAGTTCTTC. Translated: CASSLGTGGFDEQFF.